Presented here are 18 T cell receptor beta chains from one specimen sequenced in a study of OX40 agonist ivuxolimab in advanced cancers. Here immunoSEQ multiplex PCR was the method, and the copy in TCRdb shows in-frame clones only, minus some. This table has approximately 26,000 clones, around four fifths appearing once. The sequencing here drew on CD4+ or CD8+ T cells sorted from blood, taken in a trial of the OX40 agonist ivuxolimab. The source is an adult with an advanced solid tumor such as melanoma, head and neck, liver or kidney cancer.

Remarks on this clone: One end of the junction fails to match germline, which may point to a read error. The chain uses TRBV30 and TRBJ1-6; D gene ambiguous. Germline loops: CDR1 GTSNPN, CDR2 SVGIG (reference sequence). CDR3 length equals 14 residues. The CDR3 bases are TGTGCCTGGAGTGTAACGGACTATAATTCACCCCCCCACTTT. Translation: CAWSVTDYNSPPHF.

This clone showed up just a few times. The chain carries TRBV7-8 and TRBJ1-1, with TRBD1 as a possible D gene (6 bases). V shed 1 base and J shed 6 bases, with 18 bases lying between them. The CDR3 extends over 16 amino acids. Germline V gene lookup returns CDR1 SGHVS and CDR2 FQNEAQ. Written as DNA, the CDR3 is TGTGCCAGCAGCTTAGATCCGACAGGATGGGTCCCTGAAGCTTTCTTT. Translated: CASSLDPTGWVPEAFF.

V usage is TRBV30 and J usage is TRBJ2-7; D gene ambiguous. The CDR3 runs to 13 residues. V lost 4 bases and J 7 bases, leaving 17 bases between the germline ends. CDR1 is GTSNPN, CDR2 SVGIG, per germline (reference sequence). Here the CDR3 reads CAWTLGGTTEQYF. In nucleotides, the CDR3 is TGTGCCTGGACTCTAGGCGGAACTACGGAGCAGTACTTC.

The chain is built from TRBV4-3 and TRBJ2-3, with D perhaps TRBD2 (7 bases). This CDR3 contains 17 residues. V was clipped by 0 bases and J by 5 bases, with 18 bases between them. Germline V gene sequence: CDR1 LGHNA, CDR2 YSLEER. The DNA for the CDR3 is TGCGCCAGCAGCCAAGATCTCGGCGGGGGCTATGGAGATACGCAGTATTTT. It codes for CASSQDLGGGYGDTQYF.

Points on this clone: This sample also contains other DNA sequences that code for the same CDR3. The rearrangement joins TRBV19 to TRBJ1-2; D remains ambiguous. The length of the CDR3 is 13 residues. Germline-derived CDR1 and CDR2 are LNHDA and SQIVND (reference sequence). The V gene lost 3 bases and the J gene lost 2 bases, with 7 bases spanning the gap. The CDR3 sequence: CASSMTGNYGYTF. The CDR3 coding sequence is TGTGCCAGTAGTATGACCGGGAACTATGGCTACACCTTC.

The sample holds one count of this clone. The chain combines TRBV7-9 with TRBJ1-3; D is perhaps TRBD1 (6 bases). Germline assignment: CDR1 SEHNR and CDR2 FQNEAQ (reference sequence). V gave up 3 bases and J gave up 0 bases, with 12 bases separating them. This CDR3 spans 16 amino acids. Written as DNA, the CDR3 is TGTGCCAGCAGCTTGGGGGCCACCCTCTCTGGAAACACCATATATTTT. It encodes CASSLGATLSGNTIYF.

This sequence joins TRBV2 and TRBJ1-1; D remains unclear. Looked up from germline, CDR1 is SNHLY and CDR2 is FYNNEI. Trimming left V 6 bases short and J 1 base short, with 9 bases between. CDR3 length: 13 residues. CDR3 nucleotides: TGTGCCAGCAGACTTACAGAGAACACTGAAGCTTTCTTT. Translating gives CASRLTENTEAFF. The full variable domain, in which reference TRBV2 and TRBJ1-1 provide the parts outside the CDR3, is EPEVTQTPSHQVTQMGQEVILRCVPISNHLYFYWYRQILGQKVEFLVSFYNNEISEKSEIFDDQFSVERPDGSNFTLKIRSTKLEDSAMYFCASRLTENTEAFFGQGTRLTVV.

This sequence joins TRBV19 and TRBJ2-4; TRBD1 matches 7 bases. Germline CDR1 and CDR2: LNHDA and SQIVND (reference sequence). The V and J ends lost 4 bases and 9 bases, in that order; junction bases with no gene match: 6. This CDR3 contains 13 residues. CDR3 sequence reads: CASSTGTVGIQYF. In DNA, the CDR3 is TGTGCCAGTAGTACCGGGACAGTTGGCATTCAGTACTTC.

The V gene is TRBV7-2, the J gene TRBJ1-4, with D perhaps matching TRBD1 (5 bases). Trimming removed 0 bases at V and 8 bases at J, with 13 bases between. This CDR3 spans 15 amino acids. Germline CDR1 SGHTA, CDR2 FQGNSA. The CDR3: CASSLAGGMNEKLFF. For the CDR3, the DNA is TGTGCCAGCAGCTTAGCGGGGGGGATGAACGAAAAACTGTTTTTT.

In this sample, this clone turned up once. The V and J genes are TRBV12-5 and TRBJ2-2, with D unclear. The ends were cut back, 0 bases at V and 4 bases at J, with 21 bases in the middle. Germline V CDR1 and CDR2: LGHNT, FRNRAP. The CDR3 loop spans 19 amino acids. DNA of the CDR3: TGTGCTAGTGGTTTGGTAGGCCCCGGTCTACTGCAGAGCACCGGGGAGCTGTTTTTT. It encodes CASGLVGPGLLQSTGELFF.

The chain has TRBV4-1 and TRBJ2-7, with 7 bases matching TRBD1. V lost 4 bases and J lost 2; bases outside the gene matches: 11. This CDR3 region has 16 residues. CDR1 and CDR2 (germline): MGHRA, YSYEKL. DNA of the CDR3: TGCGCCAGCAGCCCACGCGAGGGGGCACTAACCTACGAGCAGTACTTC. It yields the protein CASSPREGALTYEQYF.

This clone has only one observation. The chain has TRBV9 and TRBJ2-3; 11 nucleotides agree with TRBD2. Germline-derived CDR1 and CDR2 are SGDLS and YYNGEE. V lost 4 bases and J lost 1; bases outside the gene matches: 8. The CDR3 contains 17 residues. CDR3 in amino acids: CASSPGVAGGGTDTQYF. DNA for the CDR3: TGTGCCAGCAGCCCCGGAGTAGCGGGGGGGGGCACAGATACGCAGTATTTT. The entire variable domain, with the rest obtained from reference TRBV9 and TRBJ2-3, is as follows: DSGVTQTPKHLITATGQRVTLRCSPRSGDLSVYWYQQSLDQGLQFLIQYYNGEERAKGNILERFSAQQFPDLHSELNLSSLELGDSALYFCASSPGVAGGGTDTQYFGPGTRLTVL.

The chain recombines TRBV4-1 with TRBJ2-1; the match to TRBD1 covers 10 bases. V lost 2 bases, J lost 3 bases, and 4 bases stayed unmatched. The CDR3 has 16 residues. CDR1 and CDR2 from the germline V gene are MGHRA and YSYEKL. The CDR3 nucleotides read TGCGCCAGCAGCCAACAGGACAGGGGGTACTACAATGAGCAGTTCTTC. Translated, it gives CASSQQDRGYYNEQFF.

The chain has TRBV7-2 and TRBJ2-7; 9 bases are shared with TRBD2. Germline assignment: CDR1 SGHTA and CDR2 FQGNSA. This CDR3 is built from 16 residues. V shed 4 bases, J shed 10 bases, and the junction held 17 bases outside the gene matches. The CDR3 bases are TGTGCCAGCAGCTCGGCCCTAAGCGGGGGGCTCCACCGTCAGTACTTC. It specifies CASSSALSGGLHRQYF.

This sequence joins TRBV7-2 and TRBJ2-3; 11 bases fit TRBD2. The CDR3 sequence is 16 residues long. Germline loops: CDR1 SGHTA, CDR2 FQGNSA. V lost 5 bases and J lost 4; bases outside the gene matches: 8. CDR3 in amino acids: CASSLRLAGLSDTQYF. Written as DNA, the CDR3 is TGTGCCAGCAGCCTCCGACTAGCGGGGTTATCAGATACGCAGTATTTT.

For this clone: The junction departs from germline at one end; a sequencing error may be responsible. The chain's CDR3 is CASTAGSRGYGYAF. In nucleotides, the CDR3 is TGTGCCAGCACCGCCGGGAGCAGGGGCTATGGCTACGCCTTC. V is TRBV2 and J is TRBJ1-2; D might be TRBD1 (6 bases). This CDR3 comprises 14 residues. The germline V gene has CDR1 SNHLY and CDR2 FYNNEI.

This clone was picked up a small number of times. V and J are TRBV10-3 and TRBJ2-5; 16 bases align to TRBD2. The CDR3 spans 19 residues. The ends lost 6 bases at V and 5 bases at J; junction bases unmatched: 15. Germline V CDR1 and CDR2: ENHRY, SYGVKD. The CDR3 bases are TGTGCCATCAGGGACGCCGGGACTAGCGGGGGGGCCAGGTGGGAGACCCAGTACTTC. As protein: CAIRDAGTSGGARWETQYF.

This clone was found a few times. J is TRBJ2-1 and V is TRBV19, with a tentative D call TRBD2 (6 bases). CDR3 length equals 14 residues. Trimming took off 1 base at V and 6 bases at J, with 10 bases between the two ends. Germline values: CDR1 LNHDA, CDR2 SQIVND (reference sequence). The CDR3 DNA sequence: TGTGCCAGTAGTATAGGCCTAGCGAGCAATGAGCAGTTCTTC. Translated, it gives CASSIGLASNEQFF.